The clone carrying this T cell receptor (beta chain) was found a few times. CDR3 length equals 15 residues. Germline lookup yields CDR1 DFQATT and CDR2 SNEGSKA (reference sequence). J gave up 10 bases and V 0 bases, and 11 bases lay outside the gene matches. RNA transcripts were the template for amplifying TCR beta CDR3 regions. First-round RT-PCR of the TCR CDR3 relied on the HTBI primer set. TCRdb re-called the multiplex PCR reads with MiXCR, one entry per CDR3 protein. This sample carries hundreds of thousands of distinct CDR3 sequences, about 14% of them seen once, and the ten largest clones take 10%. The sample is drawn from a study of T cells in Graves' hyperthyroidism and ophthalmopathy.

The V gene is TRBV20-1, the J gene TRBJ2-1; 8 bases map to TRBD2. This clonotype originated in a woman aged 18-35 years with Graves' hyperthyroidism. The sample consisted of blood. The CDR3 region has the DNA TGCAGTGCTAGAGACCGCGGGACTAGACTTCACGAGCAGTTCTTC. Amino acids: CSARDRGTRLHEQFF.